One TCR beta chain is described in this entry. Its antigen is unknown. The data are from a study of blood T cells in healthy people across ages. Germline lookup yields CDR1 MNHEY and CDR2 SVGEGT. V lost 2 bases and J lost 4, with 8 bases in between. The CDR3 spans 13 residues. The authors ran a second PCR of roughly 7 to 11 cycles using a sample-barcoded 5' primer and a J-beta primer mix. TCRdb itself ran the 5' RACE reads through MiXCR, one entry per CDR3 protein. The table shows 800,000 or so distinct CDR3 sequences, with about 46% occurring only once. Notes on the study in general: Across the age range, TCR beta diversity per million T cells fell in a roughly linear way. Relative to aged donors, long-lived donors carried more naive CD4+ cells and displayed higher diversity.

The receptor comes from an elderly man in good health. Sequenced sample: blood. The V gene is TRBV6-2 or TRBV6-3, the J gene TRBJ2-5; D gene unclear. The CDR3 bases are TGTGCCAGCAGTTACATCCCGGTAGAGACCCAGTACTTC. Translated: CASSYIPVETQYF.